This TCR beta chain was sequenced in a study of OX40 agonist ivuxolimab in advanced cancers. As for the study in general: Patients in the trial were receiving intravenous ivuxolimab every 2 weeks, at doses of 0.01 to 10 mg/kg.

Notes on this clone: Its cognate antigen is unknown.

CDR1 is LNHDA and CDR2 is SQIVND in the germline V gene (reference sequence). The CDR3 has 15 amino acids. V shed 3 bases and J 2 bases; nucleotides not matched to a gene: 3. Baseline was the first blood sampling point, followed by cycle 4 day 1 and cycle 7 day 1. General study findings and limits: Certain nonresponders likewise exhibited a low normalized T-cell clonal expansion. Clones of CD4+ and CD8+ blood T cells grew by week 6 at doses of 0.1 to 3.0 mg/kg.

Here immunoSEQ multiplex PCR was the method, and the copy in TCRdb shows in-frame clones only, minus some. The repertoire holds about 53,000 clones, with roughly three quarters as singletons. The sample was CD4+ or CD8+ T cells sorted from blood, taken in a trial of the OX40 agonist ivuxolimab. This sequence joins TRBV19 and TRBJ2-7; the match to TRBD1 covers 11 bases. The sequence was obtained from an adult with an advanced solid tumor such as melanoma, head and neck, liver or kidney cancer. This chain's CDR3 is CASSIRDRGTYEQYF. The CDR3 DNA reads TGTGCCAGTAGTATCAGGGACAGGGGGACCTACGAGCAGTACTTC.